Sequencing of this T cell receptor beta chain was carried out in a study of blood T cell repertoires in COVID-19. Study as a whole: PBMCs, B-cell-depleted T cells, or T cells provided the cDNA or gDNA that made up the material.

Per the authors' pipeline: Using reference gene primer amplification, nucleated cell counts were estimated. The repertoire was sequenced with immunoSEQ multiplex PCR; TCRdb's copy has only in-frame clones and lacks some. The V and J calls and clone size are taken from that table; D and trimming were inferred from the DNA. The sample records 90,000 to 150,000 clones, approximately 85% being singletons. Germline assignment: CDR1 SQVTM and CDR2 ANQGSEA. Trimming shortened V by 4 bases and J by 3 bases, and 7 bases separated the two germline ends. CDR3 length: 11 amino acids. Sequenced sample: peripheral blood. The J gene is TRBJ2-7, the V gene TRBV29-1; tentative D call: TRBD1 (6 bases). The sequence came from an elderly man with acute or convalescent COVID-19. The CDR3 DNA sequence: TGCAGCGTTGGGACAGTCTACGAGCAGTACTTC. Its translation is CSVGTVYEQYF.